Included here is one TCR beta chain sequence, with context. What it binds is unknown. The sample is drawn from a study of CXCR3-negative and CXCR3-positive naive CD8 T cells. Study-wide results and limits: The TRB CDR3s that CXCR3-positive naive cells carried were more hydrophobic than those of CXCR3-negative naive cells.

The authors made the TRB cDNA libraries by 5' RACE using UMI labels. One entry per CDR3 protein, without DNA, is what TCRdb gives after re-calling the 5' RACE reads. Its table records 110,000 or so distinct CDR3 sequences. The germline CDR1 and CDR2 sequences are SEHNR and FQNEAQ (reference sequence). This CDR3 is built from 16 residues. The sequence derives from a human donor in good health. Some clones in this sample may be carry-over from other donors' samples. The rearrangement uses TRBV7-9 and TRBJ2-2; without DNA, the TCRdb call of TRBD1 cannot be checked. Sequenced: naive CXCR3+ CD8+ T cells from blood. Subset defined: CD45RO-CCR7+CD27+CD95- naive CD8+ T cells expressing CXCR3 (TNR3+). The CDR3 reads CASSLGLGPWTGELFF.